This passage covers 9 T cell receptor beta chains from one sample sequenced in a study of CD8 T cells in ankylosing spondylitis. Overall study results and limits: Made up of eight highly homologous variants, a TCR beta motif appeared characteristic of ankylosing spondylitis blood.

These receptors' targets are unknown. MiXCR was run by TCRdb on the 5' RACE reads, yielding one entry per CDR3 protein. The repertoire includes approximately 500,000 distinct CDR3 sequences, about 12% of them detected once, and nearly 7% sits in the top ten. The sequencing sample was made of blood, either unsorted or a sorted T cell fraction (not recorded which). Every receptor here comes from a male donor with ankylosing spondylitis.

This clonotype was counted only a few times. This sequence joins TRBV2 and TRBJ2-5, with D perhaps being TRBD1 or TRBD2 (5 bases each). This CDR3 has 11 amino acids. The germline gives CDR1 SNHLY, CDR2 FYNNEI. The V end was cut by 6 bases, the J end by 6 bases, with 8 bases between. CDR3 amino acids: CASSSGQTQYF. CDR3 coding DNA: TGTGCCAGCAGCTCGGGACAGACCCAGTACTTC.

For the CDR3, the DNA is TGTGCCAGCAGTAATGGGGACGCAGATACGCAGTATTTT. Protein sequence: CASSNGDADTQYF. This chain links TRBV2 with TRBJ2-3, with D possibly called TRBD1 or TRBD2 (5 bases each). Germline V lookup: CDR1 SNHLY, CDR2 FYNNEI. The CDR3 has 13 residues. The V end lost 5 bases, the J end lost 4 bases, and 10 bases lay between the germline ends. The full variable domain, with the rest looked up from reference TRBV2 and TRBJ2-3, is EPEVTQTPSHQVTQMGQEVILRCVPISNHLYFYWYRQILGQKVEFLVSFYNNEISEKSEIFDDQFSVERPDGSNFTLKIRSTKLEDSAMYFCASSNGDADTQYFGPGTRLTVL.

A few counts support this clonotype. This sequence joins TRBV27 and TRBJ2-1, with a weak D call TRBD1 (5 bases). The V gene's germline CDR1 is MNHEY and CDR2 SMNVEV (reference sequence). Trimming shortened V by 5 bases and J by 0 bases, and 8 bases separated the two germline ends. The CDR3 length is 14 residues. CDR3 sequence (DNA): TGTGCCAGCAGTCCCACAGGCTCCTACAATGAGCAGTTCTTC. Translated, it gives CASSPTGSYNEQFF.

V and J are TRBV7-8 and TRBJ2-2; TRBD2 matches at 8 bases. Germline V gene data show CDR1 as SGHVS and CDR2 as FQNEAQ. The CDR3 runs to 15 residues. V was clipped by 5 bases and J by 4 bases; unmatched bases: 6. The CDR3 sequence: CASSPREGRTGELFF. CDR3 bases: TGTGCCAGCAGCCCCCGGGAGGGCCGCACCGGGGAGCTGTTTTTT.

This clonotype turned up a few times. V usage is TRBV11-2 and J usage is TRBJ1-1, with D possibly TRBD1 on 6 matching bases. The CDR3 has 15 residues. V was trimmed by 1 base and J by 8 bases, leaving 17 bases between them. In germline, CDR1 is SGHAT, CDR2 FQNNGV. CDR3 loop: CASSLGFAGGREAFF. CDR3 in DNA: TGTGCCAGCAGCTTAGGCTTTGCCGGGGGGCGAGAAGCTTTCTTT.

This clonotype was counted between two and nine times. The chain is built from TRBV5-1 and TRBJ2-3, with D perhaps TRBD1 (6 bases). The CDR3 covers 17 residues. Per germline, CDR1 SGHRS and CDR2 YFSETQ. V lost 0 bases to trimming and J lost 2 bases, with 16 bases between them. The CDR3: CASSLEGRGGHTDTQYF. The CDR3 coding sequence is TGCGCCAGCAGCTTGGAAGGCAGGGGTGGTCACACAGATACGCAGTATTTT. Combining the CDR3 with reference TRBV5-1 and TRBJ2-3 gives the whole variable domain KAGVTQTPRYLIKTRGQQVTLSCSPISGHRSVSWYQQTPGQGLQFLFEYFSETQRNKGNFPGRFSGRQFSNSRSEMNVSTLELGDSALYLCASSLEGRGGHTDTQYFGPGTRLTVL.

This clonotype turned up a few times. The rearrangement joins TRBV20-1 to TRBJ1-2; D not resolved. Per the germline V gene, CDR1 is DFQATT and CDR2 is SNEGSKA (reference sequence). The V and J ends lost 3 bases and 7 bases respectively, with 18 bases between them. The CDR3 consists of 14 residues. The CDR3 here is CSARGGELRGGYTF. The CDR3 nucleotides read TGCAGTGCTAGGGGAGGCGAGCTTCGGGGTGGCTACACCTTC.

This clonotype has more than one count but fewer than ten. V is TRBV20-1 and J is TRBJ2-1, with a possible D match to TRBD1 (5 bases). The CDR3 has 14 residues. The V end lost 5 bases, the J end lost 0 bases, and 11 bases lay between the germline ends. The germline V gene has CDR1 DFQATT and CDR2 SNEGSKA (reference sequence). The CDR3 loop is CSAPTVLSYNEQFF. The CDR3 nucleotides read TGCAGTGCTCCGACAGTGCTCTCCTACAATGAGCAGTTCTTC.

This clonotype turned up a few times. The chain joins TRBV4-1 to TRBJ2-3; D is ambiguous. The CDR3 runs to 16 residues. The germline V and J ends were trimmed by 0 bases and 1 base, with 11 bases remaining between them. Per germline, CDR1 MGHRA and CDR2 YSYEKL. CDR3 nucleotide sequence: TGCGCCAGCAGCCAAGATCTGGGTTATGGCACAGATACGCAGTATTTT. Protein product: CASSQDLGYGTDTQYF.